One sample yielded the 18 T cell receptor beta chains listed below, sequenced in a study of prognosis after radiotherapy for stage I lung cancer. Two-round multiplex PCR amplified TCR beta CDR3 from genomic DNA. Specific primers for each TRBV and TRBJ gene were what first-round PCR used. TCRdb itself ran the multiplex PCR reads through MiXCR, one entry per CDR3 protein. This sample yields tens of thousands of distinct CDR3 sequences, of which about 41% are seen a single time; under 35% belongs to the top ten. The source was PBMCs, collected before or after stereotactic body radiation therapy (not recorded which). The receptors were sampled from a donor aged 50 or older with non-small cell lung cancer.

V is TRBV9 and J is TRBJ2-1; D is possibly TRBD1 (6 bases). CDR3 size: 15 residues. Per the germline V gene, CDR1 is SGDLS and CDR2 is YYNGEE. With 4 bases removed from V and 9 bases from J, the gap between germline ends came to 20 bases. The CDR3 bases are TGTGCCAGCAGCCTTCGACAGGCGTCCTTGAGTGAGCAGTTCTTC. It translates to CASSLRQASLSEQFF.

By sample share, this clonotype is medium-sized. V is TRBV2 and J is TRBJ2-7; 9 bases agree with TRBD2. Per germline, CDR1 SNHLY and CDR2 FYNNEI. V gave up 5 bases and J gave up 0 bases; unmatched junction bases: 5. This CDR3 region has 15 residues. This chain's CDR3 is CASSLAGDPSYEQYF. The CDR3, as DNA: TGTGCCAGCAGTTTAGCGGGGGACCCCTCCTACGAGCAGTACTTC.

This clonotype was recorded at least ten times. The chain recombines TRBV2 with TRBJ2-3; TRBD2 aligns across 10 bases. The CDR3 spans 15 residues. V trimming: 6 bases; J trimming: 0 bases; junction bases outside the gene matches: 3. The germline CDR1 and CDR2 sequences are SNHLY and FYNNEI. CDR3 amino acids: CASRGLAASTDTQYF. The CDR3 DNA sequence: TGTGCCAGCAGAGGACTAGCGGCTAGCACAGATACGCAGTATTTT.

The V and J genes are TRBV18 and TRBJ1-1; tentatively, D is TRBD1 (5 bases). V was pared by 3 bases and J by 1 base, with 9 bases between. The CDR3 spans 14 residues. From germline, CDR1 is KGHSH and CDR2 LQKENI. CDR3: CASSPTTANTEAFF. The CDR3 DNA sequence: TGTGCCAGCTCACCCACGACAGCGAACACTGAAGCTTTCTTT. Supplemented by reference TRBV18 and TRBJ1-1, the full variable domain reads NAGVMQNPRHLVRRRGQEARLRCSPMKGHSHVYWYRQLPEEGLKFMVYLQKENIIDESGMPKERFSAEFPKEGPSILRIQQVVRGDSAAYFCASSPTTANTEAFFGQGTRLTVV.

On this clonotype: Compared with germline, one end of the junction differs, possibly owing to a read error. DNA for the CDR3: TGTGCCAGCAGGGTAGCGGGAGATGGCGGGGAGCTATTTTTT. This translates into CASRVAGDGGELFF. This sequence joins TRBV7-2 and TRBJ2-2, with TRBD2 matching 9 bases. Germline values: CDR1 SGHTA, CDR2 FQGNSA. There are 14 residues in the CDR3.

The chain joins TRBV28 to TRBJ1-2, with D perhaps matching TRBD1 (5 bases). The V gene lost 1 base and the J gene lost 4 bases, with 7 bases spanning the gap. Germline values: CDR1 MDHEN, CDR2 SYDVKM. The CDR3 runs to 13 residues. In nucleotides, the CDR3 is TGTGCCAGCAGTTTATCGGGGCCCTATGGCTACACCTTC. This codes for CASSLSGPYGYTF.

By frequency in the sample, this clonotype is medium-sized. The rearrangement uses TRBV12-3 or TRBV12-4 and TRBJ2-1; tentative D call: TRBD2 (7 bases). CDR3 length: 15 residues. V was pared by 2 bases and J by 9 bases, with 17 bases between. This chain's CDR3 is CASSLSGGGASEQFF. The CDR3 coding sequence is TGTGCCAGCAGTTTATCCGGTGGGGGGGCCAGTGAGCAGTTCTTC.

The V call is TRBV6-1, the J call TRBJ2-3; D is unresolved. The J call is uncertain, as TRBJ1-5 better fits the DNA end. This CDR3 is built from 13 residues. Germline V gives CDR1 MNHNS, CDR2 SASEGT. The CDR3 loop is CASSEGVGDTQHF. The CDR3, as DNA: TGTGCCAGCAGTGAAGGTGTAGGAGATACGCAGCATTTT.

This clonotype was seen ten or more times. The chain has TRBV20-1 and TRBJ1-5, with D possibly matching TRBD1 (5 bases). The CDR3 loop spans 14 amino acids. CDR1 DFQATT and CDR2 SNEGSKA come from the germline V gene (reference sequence). Trimming removed 6 bases from V and 2 bases from J, with 14 bases in between. CDR3 region: CSAAGGAGNQPQHF. The CDR3 DNA follows: TGCAGTGCGGCAGGCGGGGCGGGCAATCAGCCCCAGCATTTT.

The chain recombines TRBV12-3 or TRBV12-4 with TRBJ2-3, with D perhaps assigned TRBD1 or TRBD2 (5 bases each). Trimming cost V 6 bases and J 4 bases, with 14 bases left between them. This CDR3 region has 14 residues. The CDR3 loop reads CASSLPRESDTQYF. The CDR3 nucleotides are TGTGCCAGCAGCCTTCCCAGGGAGTCAGATACGCAGTATTTT.

Ten or more counts support this clonotype. This chain links TRBV20-1 with TRBJ2-5; D unclear. From germline, CDR1 is DFQATT and CDR2 SNEGSKA (reference sequence). This CDR3 is built from 11 residues. V was trimmed by 1 base and J by 4 bases, leaving 4 bases between them. CDR3 loop: CSARVLETQYF. The CDR3 coding sequence is TGCAGTGCTAGAGTATTAGAGACCCAGTACTTC.

This clonotype was seen more than once but under ten times. This may be a read error: a much more frequent sequence differs by one nucleotide. The gene calls are TRBV11-2 and TRBJ2-5, with 9 bases fitting TRBD2. The J segment lost 5 bases and the V segment lost 8 bases, leaving 9 bases of the junction unmatched. The germline CDR1 and CDR2 sequences are SGHAT and FQNNGV. The CDR3 has 14 residues. CDR3 DNA: TGTGCCAGCGGCTCAGACAGCGGGAGGGAGACCCAGTACTTC. Translating gives CASGSDSGRETQYF.

This clonotype was counted ten times or more. This chain connects TRBV29-1 to TRBJ2-1, with 7 bases that match TRBD1. Germline V lookup: CDR1 SQVTM, CDR2 ANQGSEA. The CDR3 covers 13 residues. CDR3 nucleotide sequence: TGCAGTGTACGGGACAGTGGAGACAATGAGCAGTTCTTC. This translates into CSVRDSGDNEQFF.

This clonotype was counted many times. CDR3 region: CASSQGTSGRYEQYF. Written as DNA, the CDR3 is TGTGCCAGCAGCCAAGGGACTAGCGGGAGATACGAGCAGTACTTC. The chain uses TRBV3-1 and TRBJ2-7; TRBD2 aligns across 13 bases. The V segment lost 1 base and the J segment 4 bases; nucleotides outside the gene matches: 1. The CDR3 totals 15 residues. Germline lookup yields CDR1 LGHDT and CDR2 YNNKEL (reference sequence).

This clonotype was recorded at least ten times. V and J are TRBV6-5 and TRBJ1-5, with D perhaps TRBD1 (6 bases). This CDR3 has 16 amino acids. CDR1 is MNHEY, CDR2 SVGAGI, per germline. V lost 2 bases, J lost 0 bases, and 11 bases lay in between. The CDR3 is CASSYGRGSSNQPQHF. CDR3 nucleotides: TGTGCCAGCAGTTACGGCAGGGGAAGTAGCAATCAGCCCCAGCATTTT.

The sample holds one count of this clonotype. As DNA, the CDR3 is TGTGCCAGCAGCAGAAGACAGGGGGATCGAACCGGGGAGCTGTTTTTT. Translated, it gives CASSRRQGDRTGELFF. V and J are TRBV7-2 and TRBJ2-2; 9 nucleotides agree with TRBD1. CDR3 length: 16 amino acids. V was pared by 5 bases and J by 5 bases, with 9 bases of the junction left unmatched. CDR1 and CDR2 (germline): SGHTA, FQGNSA.

This clonotype was seen repeatedly, ten times or more. A much larger clonotype is one base distant, so this may be a read error. The rearrangement uses TRBV27 and TRBJ2-7; D is ambiguous. Germline V gene data show CDR1 as MNHEY and CDR2 as SMNVEV (reference sequence). This CDR3 is built from 13 residues. The CDR3 region is CAGRARSGYEQYF. DNA of the CDR3: TGTGCCGGCAGAGCTAGAAGTGGTTACGAGCAGTACTTC.

In regard to this clonotype: A much larger clonotype is one base distant, so this may be a read error. J is TRBJ2-7 and V is TRBV5-8; D is unresolved. Germline V gene data show CDR1 as SGHTS and CDR2 as YDEGEE. The CDR3 runs to 13 residues. The CDR3 DNA is TGTGCCATCAGCTTGTTAGGCTCCTACGAGCAGTACTTC. Amino acid sequence: CAISLLGSYEQYF.